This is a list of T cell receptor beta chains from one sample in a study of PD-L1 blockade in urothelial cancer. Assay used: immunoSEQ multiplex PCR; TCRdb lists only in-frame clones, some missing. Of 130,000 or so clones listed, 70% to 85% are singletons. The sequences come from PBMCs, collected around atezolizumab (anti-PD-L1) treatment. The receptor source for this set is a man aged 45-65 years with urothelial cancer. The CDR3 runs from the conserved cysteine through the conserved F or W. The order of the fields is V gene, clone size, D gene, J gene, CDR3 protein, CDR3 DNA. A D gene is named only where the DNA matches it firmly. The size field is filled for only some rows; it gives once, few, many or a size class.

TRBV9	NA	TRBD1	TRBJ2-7	CASSEGTGNYEQYF	TGTGCCAGCAGCGAGGGGACAGGAAACTACGAGCAGTACTTC
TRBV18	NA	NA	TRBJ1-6	CASTESNSPLHF	TGTGCCAGCACGGAGAGCAATTCACCCCTCCACTTT
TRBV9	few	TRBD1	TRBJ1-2	CASSVEGRGLDGYTF	TGTGCCAGCAGCGTAGAGGGCAGGGGGCTTGATGGCTACACCTTC
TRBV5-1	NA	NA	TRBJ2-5	CASSLEAGYLETQYF	TGCGCCAGCAGCTTGGAAGCAGGGTACTTAGAGACCCAGTACTTC
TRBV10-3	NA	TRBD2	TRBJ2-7	CAIGLAGGPLEQYF	TGTGCCATCGGTTTAGCGGGAGGGCCGTTGGAGCAGTACTTC
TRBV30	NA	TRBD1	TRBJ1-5	CAWSRGQGESNQPQHF	TGTGCCTGGAGCCGGGGACAGGGTGAGAGCAATCAGCCCCAGCATTTT
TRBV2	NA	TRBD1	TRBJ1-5	CASRLGPDRDQPQHF	TGTGCCAGCAGGCTTGGCCCCGACAGGGATCAGCCCCAGCATTTT
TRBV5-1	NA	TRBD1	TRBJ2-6	CASSLTGQLTSGANVLTF	TGCGCCAGCAGCTTGACGGGACAGCTAACGTCTGGGGCCAACGTCCTGACTTTC
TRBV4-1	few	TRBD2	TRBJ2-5	CASSQAGLAEETQYF	TGCGCCAGCAGCCAAGCGGGACTAGCAGAAGAGACCCAGTACTTC
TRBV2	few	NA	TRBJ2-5	CASSTRTIQETQYF	TGTGCCAGCAGTACCCGGACTATCCAAGAGACCCAGTACTTC
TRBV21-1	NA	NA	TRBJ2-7	CASSRNGLAKSGDYEQYF	TGTGCCAGCAGCAGGAACGGGCTAGCCAAGTCCGGGGACTACGAGCAGTACTTC
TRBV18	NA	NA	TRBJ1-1	CASSPDRATEAFF	TGTGCCAGCTCACCGGACAGAGCCACTGAAGCTTTCTTT
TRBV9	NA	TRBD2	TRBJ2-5	CASSVGVSGSSETQYF	TGTGCCAGCAGCGTAGGGGTTAGCGGGAGTTCGGAGACCCAGTACTTC
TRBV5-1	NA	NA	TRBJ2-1	CASKAEGNEQFF	TGCGCCAGCAAAGCCGAGGGTAATGAGCAGTTCTTC
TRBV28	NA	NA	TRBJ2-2	CASSDQDSTRTGELFF	TGTGCCAGCAGTGACCAGGACTCCACAAGGACCGGGGAGCTGTTTTTT
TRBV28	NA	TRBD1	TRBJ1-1	CASSLGQGLVAFF	TGTGCCAGCAGTTTAGGACAGGGGCTGGTAGCTTTCTTT
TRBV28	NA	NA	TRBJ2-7	CASPVGPPITYEQYF	TGTGCCAGTCCTGTGGGCCCCCCTATAACCTACGAGCAGTACTTC
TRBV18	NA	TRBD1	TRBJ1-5	CASSTRQGNVQPQHF	TGTGCCAGCTCAACCCGACAGGGGAACGTTCAGCCCCAGCATTTT
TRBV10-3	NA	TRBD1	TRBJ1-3	CAISEVGQGDTIYF	TGTGCCATCAGTGAGGTGGGACAGGGTGACACCATATATTTT
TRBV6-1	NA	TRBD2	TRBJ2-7	CASRTLAALGQYF	TGTGCCAGCAGAACCCTAGCGGCCCTGGGGCAGTACTTC
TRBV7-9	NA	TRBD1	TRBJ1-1	CASSFPDRGTEAFF	TGTGCCAGCAGCTTCCCGGACAGGGGCACTGAAGCTTTCTTT
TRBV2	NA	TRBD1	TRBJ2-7	CASRLAGTGGYEQYF	TGTGCCAGCAGGCTCGCCGGGACAGGGGGCTACGAGCAGTACTTC
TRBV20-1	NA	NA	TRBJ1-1	CSAPDSRGAFF	TGCAGTGCCCCGGACAGCCGCGGAGCTTTCTTT
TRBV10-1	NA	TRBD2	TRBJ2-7	CASSPSPSGRALEQYF	TGCGCCAGCAGTCCATCTCCTAGCGGGAGGGCTCTCGAGCAGTACTTC
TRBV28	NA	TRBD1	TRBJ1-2	CASKEGAGGYTF	TGTGCCAGCAAGGAGGGGGCGGGAGGCTACACCTTC
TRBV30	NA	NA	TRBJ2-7	CAWTPSRYEQYF	TGTGCCTGGACCCCATCTAGGTACGAGCAGTACTTC
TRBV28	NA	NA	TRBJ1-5	CASSPPDRPRGQPQHF	TGTGCCAGCAGCCCCCCCGACAGGCCGCGCGGTCAGCCCCAGCATTTT
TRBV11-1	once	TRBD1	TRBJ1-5	CASSWGQGSNQPQHF	TGTGCCAGCAGCTGGGGACAGGGCAGCAATCAGCCCCAGCATTTT
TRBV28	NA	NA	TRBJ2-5	CASSPTSSVPETQYF	TGTGCCAGCAGTCCGACCTCTAGCGTCCCGGAGACCCAGTACTTC
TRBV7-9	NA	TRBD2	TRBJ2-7	CASSLPVGTSGRNEQYF	TGTGCCAGCAGCTTGCCCGTAGGGACTAGCGGGAGGAACGAGCAGTACTTC
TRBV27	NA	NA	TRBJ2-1	CASSLVLRGTNYNEQFF	TGTGCCAGCAGTTTAGTCTTACGGGGGACCAACTACAATGAGCAGTTCTTC
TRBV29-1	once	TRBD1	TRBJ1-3	CSARDRVTGNTIYF	TGCAGCGCCAGGGACAGGGTTACTGGAAACACCATATATTTT
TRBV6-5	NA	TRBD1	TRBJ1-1	CASSYTRTGRAEAFF	TGTGCCAGCAGTTACACAAGGACAGGGAGAGCTGAAGCTTTCTTT
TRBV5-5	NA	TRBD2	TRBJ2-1	CASRLLAGAVNEQFF	TGTGCCAGCAGACTACTAGCGGGAGCCGTCAATGAGCAGTTCTTC
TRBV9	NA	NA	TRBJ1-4	CASSVGGSTNEKLFF	TGTGCCAGCAGCGTAGGGGGCTCCACTAATGAAAAACTGTTTTTT
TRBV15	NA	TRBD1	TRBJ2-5	CATSGTGGETQYF	TGTGCCACCAGTGGCACAGGGGGAGAGACCCAGTACTTC
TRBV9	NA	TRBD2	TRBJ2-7	CASSVQAGGSSYEQYF	TGTGCCAGCAGCGTCCAAGCGGGAGGGAGCTCCTACGAGCAGTACTTC
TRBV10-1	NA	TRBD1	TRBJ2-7	CAGWTGFSYEQYF	TGCGCCGGATGGACAGGGTTCTCCTACGAGCAGTACTTC
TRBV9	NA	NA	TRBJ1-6	CASSVALQANSPLHF	TGTGCCAGCAGCGTAGCTCTGCAGGCTAATTCACCCCTCCACTTT
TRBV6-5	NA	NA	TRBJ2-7	CASRTTRRGEQYF	TGTGCCAGCAGAACTACACGCAGGGGAGAGCAGTACTTC
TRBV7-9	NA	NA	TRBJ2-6	CASSLPLGGRTSGANVLTF	TGTGCCAGCAGCTTACCCCTCGGGGGGCGAACGTCTGGGGCCAACGTCCTGACTTTC
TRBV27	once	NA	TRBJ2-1	CASSQWAGHPQGGNEQFF	TGTGCCAGCAGCCAATGGGCCGGCCATCCCCAGGGGGGCAATGAGCAGTTCTTC